What follows are 5 T cell receptor beta chains derived from one specimen sequenced in a study of T cell responses to AZD1222 COVID-19 vaccine. Libraries were prepared by immunoSEQ multiplex PCR; TCRdb keeps only in-frame clonotypes and omits some of them. In the table there are 86,000 or so clones, approximately 89% of which are singletons. The sample consisted of peripheral blood, taken on day 0 of AZD1222 vaccination. The receptor set was obtained from an adult in good health.

The CDR3 region has the DNA TGTGCCAGTAGGAGATATAGCGGGGGGGCCAATGAGCAGTTCTTC. It yields the protein CASRRYSGGANEQFF. The V gene is TRBV19, the J gene TRBJ2-1, with 11 bases lining up with TRBD2. Germline V gives CDR1 LNHDA, CDR2 SQIVND (reference sequence). V lost 6 bases to trimming and J lost 6 bases; unmatched junction nucleotides: 7. This CDR3 spans 15 amino acids. The full variable domain, in which reference TRBV19 and TRBJ2-1 provide the parts outside the CDR3, is DGGITQSPKYLFRKEGQNVTLSCEQNLNHDAMYWYRQDPGQGLRLIYYSQIVNDFQKGDIAEGYSVSREKKESFPLTVTSAQKNPTAFYLCASRRYSGGANEQFFGPGTRLTVL.

The V call is TRBV5-5, the J call TRBJ1-1, with 7 bases lining up with TRBD1. Germline V gene sequence: CDR1 SGHKS, CDR2 YYEKEE (reference sequence). The V and J ends lost 3 bases and 0 bases, in that order; junction bases with no gene match: 5. The CDR3 covers 15 residues. CDR3 sequence (DNA): TGTGCCAGCAGCTCAGACAGGGCCATGAACACTGAAGCTTTCTTT. This translates into CASSSDRAMNTEAFF.

The V gene is TRBV28, the J gene TRBJ2-2; 12 positions match TRBD2. The germline gives CDR1 MDHEN, CDR2 SYDVKM. Trimming cost V 2 bases and J 7 bases; bases outside gene matches: 2. This CDR3 is 15 amino acids long. Here the CDR3 DNA reads TGTGCCAGCAGTTTAGAGACTAGCGGGAGCGGGGAGCTGTTTTTT. Amino acids: CASSLETSGSGELFF.

The chain employs TRBV29-1 and TRBJ2-1; 8 bases line up with TRBD2. The CDR3 contains 12 residues. J gave up 15 bases and V 4 bases, and 11 bases lay outside the gene matches. In germline, CDR1 is SQVTM, CDR2 ANQGSEA. The CDR3 protein is CSVVGGLAGMFF. CDR3 DNA sequence: TGCAGCGTTGTGGGAGGGCTAGCGGGCATGTTCTTC.

V gene TRBV6-2 or TRBV6-3 combines with J gene TRBJ2-3, with TRBD2 matching 9 bases. Germline V gene lookup returns CDR1 MNHEY and CDR2 SVGEGT. The CDR3 is 18 amino acids. Losses at the gene ends were 5 bases for V and 0 bases for J; bases not matched to a gene: 12. The CDR3 is CASSTGLAPGRSTDTQYF. The DNA for the CDR3 is TGTGCCAGCAGTACCGGACTAGCGCCCGGTCGTAGCACAGATACGCAGTATTTT.